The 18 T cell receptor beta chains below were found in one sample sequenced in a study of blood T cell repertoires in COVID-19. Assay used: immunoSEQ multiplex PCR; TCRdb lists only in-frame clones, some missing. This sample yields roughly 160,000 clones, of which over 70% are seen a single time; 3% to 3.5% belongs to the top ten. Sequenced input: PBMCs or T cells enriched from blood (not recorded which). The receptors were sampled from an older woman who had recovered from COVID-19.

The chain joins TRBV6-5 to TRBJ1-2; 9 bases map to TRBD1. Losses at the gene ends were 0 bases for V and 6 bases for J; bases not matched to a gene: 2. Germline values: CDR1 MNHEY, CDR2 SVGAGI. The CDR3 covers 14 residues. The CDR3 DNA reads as TGTGCCAGCAGTTACTCGGGACAGGGAGATGGCTACACCTTC. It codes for CASSYSGQGDGYTF.

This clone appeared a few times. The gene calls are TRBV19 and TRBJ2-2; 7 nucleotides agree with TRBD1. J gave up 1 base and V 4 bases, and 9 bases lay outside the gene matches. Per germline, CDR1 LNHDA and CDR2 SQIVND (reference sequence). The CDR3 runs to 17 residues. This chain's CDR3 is CASSRIWGQKNTGELFF. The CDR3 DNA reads TGTGCCAGTAGTAGGATTTGGGGACAGAAGAACACCGGGGAGCTGTTTTTT.

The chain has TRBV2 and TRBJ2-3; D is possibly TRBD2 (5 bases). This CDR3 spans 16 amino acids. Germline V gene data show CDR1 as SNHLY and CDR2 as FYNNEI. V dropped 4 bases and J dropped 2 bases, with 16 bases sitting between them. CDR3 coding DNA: TGTGCCAGCAGTGGAGGACCAGGCGGGTACACAGATACGCAGTATTTT. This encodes CASSGGPGGYTDTQYF.

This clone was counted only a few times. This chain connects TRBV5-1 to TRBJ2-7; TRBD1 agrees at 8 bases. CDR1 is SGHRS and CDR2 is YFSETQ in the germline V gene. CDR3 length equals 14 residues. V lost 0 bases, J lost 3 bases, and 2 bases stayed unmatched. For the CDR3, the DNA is TGCGCCAGCAGCTTGGTACAGGGGGACTACGAGCAGTACTTC. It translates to CASSLVQGDYEQYF.

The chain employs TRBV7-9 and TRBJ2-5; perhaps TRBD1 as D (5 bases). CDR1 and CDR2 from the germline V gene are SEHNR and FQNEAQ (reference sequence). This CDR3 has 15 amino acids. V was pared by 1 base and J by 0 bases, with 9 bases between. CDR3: CASSLEDSDQETQYF. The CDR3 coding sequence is TGTGCCAGCAGCTTAGAAGACAGCGACCAAGAGACCCAGTACTTC.

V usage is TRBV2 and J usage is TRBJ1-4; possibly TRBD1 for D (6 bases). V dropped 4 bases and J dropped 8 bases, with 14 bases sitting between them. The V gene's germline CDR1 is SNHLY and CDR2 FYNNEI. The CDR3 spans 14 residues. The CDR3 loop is CASSVQGRGEKLFF. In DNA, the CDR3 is TGTGCCAGCAGTGTGCAGGGGCGAGGAGAAAAACTGTTTTTT.

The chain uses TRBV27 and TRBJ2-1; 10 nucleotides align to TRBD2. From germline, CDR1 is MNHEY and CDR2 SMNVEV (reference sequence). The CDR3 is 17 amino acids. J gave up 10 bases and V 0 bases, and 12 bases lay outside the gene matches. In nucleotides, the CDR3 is TGTGCCAGCAGTTTATCGTTTTGGAGCGGGGGGGTAAACGAGCAGTTCTTC. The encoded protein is CASSLSFWSGGVNEQFF.

DNA for the CDR3: TGTGCCAGCAGTTACTTGGACAGTATTAATCAGCCCCAGCATTTT. Protein: CASSYLDSINQPQHF. This chain connects TRBV6-2 or TRBV6-3 to TRBJ1-5; maybe TRBD1 (6 bases). CDR1 is MNHEY and CDR2 is SVGEGT in the germline V gene. The CDR3 contains 15 residues. V was clipped by 1 base and J by 4 bases, with 11 bases between them.

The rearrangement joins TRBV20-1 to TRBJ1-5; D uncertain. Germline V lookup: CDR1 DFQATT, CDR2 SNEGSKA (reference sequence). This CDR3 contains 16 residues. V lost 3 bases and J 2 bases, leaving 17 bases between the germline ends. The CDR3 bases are TGCAGTGCTAGTGCGCGCGCGGGTTCGGGCAATCAGCCCCAGCATTTT. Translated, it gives CSASARAGSGNQPQHF.

In DNA, the CDR3 is TGCGCCAGCAGTGAGGGGAGCCCCGGGGAGCTGTTTTTT. The encoded protein is CASSEGSPGELFF. The chain employs TRBV10-1 and TRBJ2-2, with TRBD2 as a possible D gene (5 bases). The CDR3 has 13 amino acids. CDR1 and CDR2 from the germline V gene are WNHNN and SYGVQD (reference sequence). The V and J ends lost 2 bases and 6 bases respectively, with 7 bases between them.

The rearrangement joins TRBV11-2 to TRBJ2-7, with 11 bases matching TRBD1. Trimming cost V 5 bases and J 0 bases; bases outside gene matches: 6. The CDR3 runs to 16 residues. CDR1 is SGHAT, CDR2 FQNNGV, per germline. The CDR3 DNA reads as TGTGCCAGCAGCCCGAGGGACAGGGGGAGCTCCTACGAGCAGTACTTC. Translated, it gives CASSPRDRGSSYEQYF.

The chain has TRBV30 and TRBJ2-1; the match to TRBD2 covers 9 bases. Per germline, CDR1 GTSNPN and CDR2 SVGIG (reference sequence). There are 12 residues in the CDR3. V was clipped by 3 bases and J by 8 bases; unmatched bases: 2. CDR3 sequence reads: CAWRGLAHEQFF. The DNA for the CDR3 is TGTGCCTGGAGGGGACTAGCCCATGAGCAGTTCTTC.

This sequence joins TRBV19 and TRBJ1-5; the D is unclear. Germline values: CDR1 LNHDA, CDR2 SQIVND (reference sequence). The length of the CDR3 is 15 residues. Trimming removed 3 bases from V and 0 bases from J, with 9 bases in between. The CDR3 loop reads CASSISGFSNQPQHF. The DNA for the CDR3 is TGTGCCAGTAGTATTTCGGGTTTTAGCAATCAGCCCCAGCATTTT. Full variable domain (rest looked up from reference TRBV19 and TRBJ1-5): DGGITQSPKYLFRKEGQNVTLSCEQNLNHDAMYWYRQDPGQGLRLIYYSQIVNDFQKGDIAEGYSVSREKKESFPLTVTSAQKNPTAFYLCASSISGFSNQPQHFGDGTRLSIL.

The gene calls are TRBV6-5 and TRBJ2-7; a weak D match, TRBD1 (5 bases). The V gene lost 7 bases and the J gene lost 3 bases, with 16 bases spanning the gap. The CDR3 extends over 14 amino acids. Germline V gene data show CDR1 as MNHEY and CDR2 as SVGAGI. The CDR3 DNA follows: TGTGCCAGCATTCGTGTGCAGGGAAACTACGAGCAGTACTTC. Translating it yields CASIRVQGNYEQYF.

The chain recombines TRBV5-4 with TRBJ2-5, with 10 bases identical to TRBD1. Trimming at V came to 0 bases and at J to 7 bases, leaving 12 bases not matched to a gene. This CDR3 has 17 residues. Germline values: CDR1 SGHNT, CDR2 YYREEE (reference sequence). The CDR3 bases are TGTGCCAGCAGCTTGGAGGGACAGGGGCTTGGTATTGCGACCCAGTACTTC. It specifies CASSLEGQGLGIATQYF.

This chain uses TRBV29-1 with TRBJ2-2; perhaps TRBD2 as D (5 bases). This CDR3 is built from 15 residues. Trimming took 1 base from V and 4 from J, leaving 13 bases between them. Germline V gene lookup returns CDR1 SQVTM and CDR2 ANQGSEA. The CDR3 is CSVEAQCGGTGELFF. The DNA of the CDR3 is TGCAGCGTTGAAGCCCAATGTGGAGGCACCGGGGAGCTGTTTTTT.

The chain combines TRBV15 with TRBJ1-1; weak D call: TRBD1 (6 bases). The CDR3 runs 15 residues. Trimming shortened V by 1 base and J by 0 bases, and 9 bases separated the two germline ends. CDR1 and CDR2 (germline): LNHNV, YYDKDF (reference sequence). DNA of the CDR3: TGTGCCACCAGCAGAGTCAGGACAGTGAACACTGAAGCTTTCTTT. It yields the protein CATSRVRTVNTEAFF.

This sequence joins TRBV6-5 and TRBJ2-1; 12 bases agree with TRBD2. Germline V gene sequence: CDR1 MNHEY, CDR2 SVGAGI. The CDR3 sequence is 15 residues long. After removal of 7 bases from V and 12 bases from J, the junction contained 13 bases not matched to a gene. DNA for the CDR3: TGTGCCAGCACACTAGCGGGGGGCCTGGGCGAATGGCAGTTCTTC. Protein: CASTLAGGLGEWQFF.